What follows describes a single T cell receptor (beta chain). These data are taken from a study of blood T cell repertoires in COVID-19. The length of the CDR3 is 12 residues. V was pared by 6 bases and J by 5 bases, with 10 bases between. Per germline, CDR1 MDHEN and CDR2 SYDVKM. TCRdb's copy holds only in-frame clones and misses some; the assay was immunoSEQ multiplex PCR. The sample has hundreds of thousands of clones, roughly nine tenths seen once. This sequence joins TRBV28 and TRBJ1-2; D possibly corresponds to TRBD1 (5 bases). Sequencing was carried out using PBMCs or T cells enriched from blood (not recorded which). This receptor was identified in a man between 25 and 39 years old who had recovered from COVID-19. The CDR3 loop reads CASSSTAYGYTF. The CDR3 DNA sequence: TGTGCCAGCAGCTCGACAGCTTATGGCTACACCTTC.